Listed here is a single TCR beta chain. Its antigen is unknown. Assay: immunoSEQ multiplex PCR; the TCRdb copy retains only in-frame clones and omits some. This table has 150,000 to 200,000 clones, approximately 80% appearing once. The record originates from a study of cytomegalovirus exposure and HLA in healthy donors. Study-wide results and limits: The TCR clusters that emerged in the first cohort tended, a later analysis found, to co-occur in the 110 or so validation repertoires. Both high specificity and high sensitivity reportedly marked the classifier's diagnosis of cytomegalovirus status.

The CDR3 is 16 residues long. Per germline, CDR1 SNHLY and CDR2 FYNNEI. Trimming shortened V by 6 bases and J by 3 bases, and 18 bases separated the two germline ends. A 120-subject validation cohort, separate from the approximately 700-subject first cohort, supplied the donors. The chain recombines TRBV2 with TRBJ1-3, with D possibly TRBD1 on 5 matching bases. The clonotype originates from a young man in good health and CMV-seropositive. The sample taken for sequencing was PBMCs. The CDR3 sequence is CASRGSEGTSGNTIYF. In DNA form, the CDR3 reads TGTGCCAGCAGGGGATCTGAGGGGACTAGTGGAAACACCATATATTTT. Using reference TRBV2 and TRBJ1-3 for the parts outside the CDR3, the full variable domain is EPEVTQTPSHQVTQMGQEVILRCVPISNHLYFYWYRQILGQKVEFLVSFYNNEISEKSEIFDDQFSVERPDGSNFTLKIRSTKLEDSAMYFCASRGSEGTSGNTIYFGEGSWLTVV.